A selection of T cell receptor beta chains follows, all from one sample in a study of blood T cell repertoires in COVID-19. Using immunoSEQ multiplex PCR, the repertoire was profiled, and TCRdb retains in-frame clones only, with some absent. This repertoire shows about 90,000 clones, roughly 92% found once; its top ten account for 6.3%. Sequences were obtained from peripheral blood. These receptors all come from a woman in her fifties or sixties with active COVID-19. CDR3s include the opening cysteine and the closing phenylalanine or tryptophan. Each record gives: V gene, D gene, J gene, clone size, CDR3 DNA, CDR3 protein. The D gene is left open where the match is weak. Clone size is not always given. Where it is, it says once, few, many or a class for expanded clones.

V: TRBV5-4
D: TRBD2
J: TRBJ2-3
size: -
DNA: TGTGCCAGCAGCTTGTCACCGGGGGGAAACAAAGATACGCAGTATTTT
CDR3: CASSLSPGGNKDTQYF

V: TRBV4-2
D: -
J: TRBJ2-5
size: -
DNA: TGTGCCAGCAGCCAAGATGTCAGTGAGACCCAGTACTTC
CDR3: CASSQDVSETQYF

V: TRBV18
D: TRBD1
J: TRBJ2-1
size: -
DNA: TGTGCCAGCTCACCTCGGACAGGGTACATGGAGCAGTTCTTC
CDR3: CASSPRTGYMEQFF

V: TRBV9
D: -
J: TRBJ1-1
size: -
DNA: TGTGCCAGCAGCGGGGCCCGGGGGGTTGAGCGGGAAGCTTTCTTT
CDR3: CASSGARGVEREAFF

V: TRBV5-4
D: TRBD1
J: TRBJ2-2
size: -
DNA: TGTGCCAGCAGCGCGGGACAGGGGTTGTCCGGGGAGCTGTTTTTT
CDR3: CASSAGQGLSGELFF

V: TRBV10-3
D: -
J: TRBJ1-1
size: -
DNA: TGTGCCATCAGAGGACAGCTTGAGAACACTGAAGCTTTCTTT
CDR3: CAIRGQLENTEAFF

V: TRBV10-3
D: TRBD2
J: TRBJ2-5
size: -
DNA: TGTGCCATAAGTGGAGCGGGGCCTCCCCAAGAGACCCAGTACTTC
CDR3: CAISGAGPPQETQYF

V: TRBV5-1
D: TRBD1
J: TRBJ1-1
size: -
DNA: TGCGCCAGCAGATCCGGGACAGCGAACACTGAAGCTTTCTTT
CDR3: CASRSGTANTEAFF

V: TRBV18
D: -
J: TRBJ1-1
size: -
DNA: TGTGCCAGCTCACCTACAGGCGTCGACACTGAAGCTTTCTTT
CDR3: CASSPTGVDTEAFF

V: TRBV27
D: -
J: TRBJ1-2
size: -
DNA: TGTGCCAGCAGTTTAGAGGGACCAGGAGGGTACTATGGCTACACCTTC
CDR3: CASSLEGPGGYYGYTF

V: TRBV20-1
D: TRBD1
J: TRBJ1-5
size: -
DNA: TGCAGTGCTAGTAGGCAGGGGGCGGGTCAGCCCCAGCATTTT
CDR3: CSASRQGAGQPQHF

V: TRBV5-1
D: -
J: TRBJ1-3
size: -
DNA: TGCGCCAGCAGCTATGACTCGCCTAGGAGTGGAAACACCATATATTTT
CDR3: CASSYDSPRSGNTIYF

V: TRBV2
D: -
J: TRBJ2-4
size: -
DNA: TGTGCCAGCAGTGGGACAGTAAACCAAAACATTCAGTACTTC
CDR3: CASSGTVNQNIQYF

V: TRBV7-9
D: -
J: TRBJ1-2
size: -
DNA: TGTGCCAGCAGCTATTCGTTAATCTCTGGGGGGAACTATGGCTACACCTTC
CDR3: CASSYSLISGGNYGYTF

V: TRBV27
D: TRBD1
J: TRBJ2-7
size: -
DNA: TGTGCCAGCAGTCCCCGGACAGGGGGCGACGAGCAGTACTTC
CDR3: CASSPRTGGDEQYF

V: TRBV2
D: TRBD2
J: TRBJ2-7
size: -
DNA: TGTGCCAGCAGTGTTAGTACGGGGGGGTCCTACGAGCAGTACTTC
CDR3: CASSVSTGGSYEQYF

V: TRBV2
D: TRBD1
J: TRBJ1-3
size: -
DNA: TGTGCCAGCAGAGGGGACAGGGCTGGAAACACCATATATTTT
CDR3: CASRGDRAGNTIYF

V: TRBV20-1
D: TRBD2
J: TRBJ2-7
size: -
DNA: TGCAGTGCTAGTTCAGCGGGGGGTCGGGAGCAGTACTTC
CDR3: CSASSAGGREQYF

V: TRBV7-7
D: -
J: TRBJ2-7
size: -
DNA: TGTGCCAGCAGCCCTGGGCCCTCCTACGAGCAGTACTTC
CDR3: CASSPGPSYEQYF

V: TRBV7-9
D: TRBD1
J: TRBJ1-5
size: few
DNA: TGTGCCAGCAGCCCCTCGACAGGGGGCAATCAGCCCCAGCATTTT
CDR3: CASSPSTGGNQPQHF

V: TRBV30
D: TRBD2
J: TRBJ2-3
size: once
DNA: TGTGCCTGGAGTACAGGGGTAGCGGGAGGTACAGATACGCAGTATTTT
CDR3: CAWSTGVAGGTDTQYF

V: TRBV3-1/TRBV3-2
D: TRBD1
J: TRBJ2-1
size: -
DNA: TGTGCCAGCAGCCAACTCGAGTCAGGACAGGTCTTC
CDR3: CASSQLESGQVF

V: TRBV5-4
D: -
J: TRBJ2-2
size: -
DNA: TGTGCCAGCAGCTTCGGAGGCGTGGACACCGGGGAGCTGTTTTTT
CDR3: CASSFGGVDTGELFF

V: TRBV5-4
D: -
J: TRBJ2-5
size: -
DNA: TGTGCCAGCAGTTTCTCTCCTACAGGGAATTCGGAGACCCAGTACTTC
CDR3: CASSFSPTGNSETQYF

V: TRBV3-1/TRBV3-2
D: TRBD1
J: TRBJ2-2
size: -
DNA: TGTGCCAGCAGCCCAGGGGGCGGTTGGACCGGGGAGCTGTTTTTT
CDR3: CASSPGGGWTGELFF

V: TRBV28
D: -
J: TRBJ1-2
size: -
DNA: TGTGCCAGCAGTTTAACAGGGAAGATATTACTCTATGGCTACACCTTC
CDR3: CASSLTGKILLYGYTF

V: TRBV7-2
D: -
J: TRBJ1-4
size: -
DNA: TGTGCCAGCAGCTTAGGGGGCCAGGGAGGTGAAAAACTGTTTTTT
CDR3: CASSLGGQGGEKLFF

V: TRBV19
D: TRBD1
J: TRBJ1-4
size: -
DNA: TGTGCCAGTACTGCCGACAGGGGGCATGAAAAACTGTTTTTT
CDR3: CASTADRGHEKLFF

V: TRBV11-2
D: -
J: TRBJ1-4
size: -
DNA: TGTGCCAGCAGCTTAGTTAGGGGATCAACTAATGAAAAACTGTTTTTT
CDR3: CASSLVRGSTNEKLFF

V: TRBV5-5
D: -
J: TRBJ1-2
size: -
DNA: TGTGCCAGCAGCCTACGGGACTTTCCCGGCTATGGCTACACCTTC
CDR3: CASSLRDFPGYGYTF

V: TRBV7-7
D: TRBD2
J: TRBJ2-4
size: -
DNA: TGTGCTAGCAGCTTTGGTAGCGGGAGAGTGGCCAAAAACATTCAGTACTTC
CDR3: CASSFGSGRVAKNIQYF

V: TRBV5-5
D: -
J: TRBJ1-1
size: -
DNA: TGTGCCAGCAGCCCGGGGGTAGGTATGAACACTGAAGCTTTCTTT
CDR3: CASSPGVGMNTEAFF

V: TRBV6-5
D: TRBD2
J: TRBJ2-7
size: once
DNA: TGTGCCAGCAGTCCGTCTAGCGGGAACTACGAGCAGTACTTC
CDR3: CASSPSSGNYEQYF

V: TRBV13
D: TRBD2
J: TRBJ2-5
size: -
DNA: TGTGCCAGCAGCTCAAGGACTAGCGGGAGTTTAGGAGAGACCCAGTACTTC
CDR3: CASSSRTSGSLGETQYF

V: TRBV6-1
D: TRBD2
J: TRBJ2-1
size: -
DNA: TGTGCCAGCAGTGAATGGGTAGCGGGAGTCTCGAATGAGCAGTTCTTC
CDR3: CASSEWVAGVSNEQFF

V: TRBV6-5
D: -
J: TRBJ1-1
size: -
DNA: TGTGCCAGCAGTTCCCTACTCTCGGGGGGCACTGAAGCTTTCTTT
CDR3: CASSSLLSGGTEAFF

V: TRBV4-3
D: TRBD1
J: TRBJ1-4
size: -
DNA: TGCGCCAGCAGCCAAGATCCTAACAGGGGGCATCGAGAAAAACTGTTTTTT
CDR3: CASSQDPNRGHREKLFF

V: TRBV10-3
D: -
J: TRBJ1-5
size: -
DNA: TGTGCCATCAGCGACTTCGATCAGCCCCAGCATTTT
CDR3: CAISDFDQPQHF

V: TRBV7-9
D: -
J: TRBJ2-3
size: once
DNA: TGTGCCAGCAGCGATAGGGGGTTAAGCACAGATACGCAGTATTTT
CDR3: CASSDRGLSTDTQYF

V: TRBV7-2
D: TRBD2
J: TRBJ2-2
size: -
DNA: TGTGCCAGCAGCCCCCGGGGGGGAAGGAACGGGGAGCTGTTTTTT
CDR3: CASSPRGGRNGELFF

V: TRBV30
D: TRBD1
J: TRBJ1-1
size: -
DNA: TGTGCCTGGAGTGACAGGGGGTACACTGAAGCTTTCTTT
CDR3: CAWSDRGYTEAFF

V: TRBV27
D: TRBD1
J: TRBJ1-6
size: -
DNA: TGTGCCAGCAGTTTATCGGGACAGACGATTAATTCACCCCTCCACTTT
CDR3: CASSLSGQTINSPLHF

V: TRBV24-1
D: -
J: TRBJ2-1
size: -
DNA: TGTGCCACCAGTGATTTCCCCAGGGTGGGGGAGCAGTTCTTC
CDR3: CATSDFPRVGEQFF

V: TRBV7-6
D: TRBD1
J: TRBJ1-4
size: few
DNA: TGTGCCAGCAGCAGTAGGGACAGGGAAGGCGAAAAACTGTTTTTT
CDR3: CASSSRDREGEKLFF

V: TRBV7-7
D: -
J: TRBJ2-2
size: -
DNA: TGTGCCAGCAGCTTATACAGTAACACCGGGGAGCTGTTTTTT
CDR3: CASSLYSNTGELFF

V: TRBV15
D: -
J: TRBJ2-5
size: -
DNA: TGTGCCACCAGCCTGGGGGTAGACAGGTCCCAAGAGACCCAGTACTTC
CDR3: CATSLGVDRSQETQYF

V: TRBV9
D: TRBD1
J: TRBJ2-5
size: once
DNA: TGTGCCAGCAGCGCAACAGGGGGCTCGGAGACCCAGTACTTC
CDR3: CASSATGGSETQYF

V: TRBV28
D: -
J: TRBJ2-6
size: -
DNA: TGTGCCAGCAGTTCGTTACAGGGATTGAGAGCTGGGGCCAACGTCCTGACTTTC
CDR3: CASSSLQGLRAGANVLTF

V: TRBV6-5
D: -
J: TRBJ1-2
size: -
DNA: TGTGCCAGCAGTACTAACCTACAGGGACGGTATGGCTACACCTTC
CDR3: CASSTNLQGRYGYTF

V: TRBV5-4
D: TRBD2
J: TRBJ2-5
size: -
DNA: TGTGCCAGCAGTGGAGGGCTAGCGGAAGAGACCCAGTACTTC
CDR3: CASSGGLAEETQYF

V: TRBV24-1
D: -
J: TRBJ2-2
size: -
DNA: TGTGCCACCAGTGGACAGGAGAAGAACACCGGGGAGCTGTTTTTT
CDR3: CATSGQEKNTGELFF

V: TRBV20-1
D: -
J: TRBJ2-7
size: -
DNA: TGCAGTGCTAAGTCAGGGTTCGAGCAGTACTTC
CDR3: CSAKSGFEQYF

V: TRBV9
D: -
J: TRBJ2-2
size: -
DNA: TGTGCCAGCAGCGTGGGGGCGGGGGCTGGCGGGGAGCTGTTTTTT
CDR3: CASSVGAGAGGELFF

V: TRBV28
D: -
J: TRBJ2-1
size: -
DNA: TGTGCCAGCAGTTTATTGACAGGAGCATACAATGAGCAGTTCTTC
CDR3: CASSLLTGAYNEQFF

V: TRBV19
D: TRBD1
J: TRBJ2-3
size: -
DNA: TGTGCCAGTAGTATAGGGGGGGACAGGGCGAGGGATACGCAGTATTTT
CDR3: CASSIGGDRARDTQYF

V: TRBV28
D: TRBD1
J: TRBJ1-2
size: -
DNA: TGTGCCAGCAGTTTAGGACAGGGCCATAATCCTCGCACCTTC
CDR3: CASSLGQGHNPRTF

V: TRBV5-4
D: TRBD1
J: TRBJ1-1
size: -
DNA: TGTGCCAGCAGTCCCGGACAGGGGCTCACTGAAGCTTTCTTT
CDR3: CASSPGQGLTEAFF